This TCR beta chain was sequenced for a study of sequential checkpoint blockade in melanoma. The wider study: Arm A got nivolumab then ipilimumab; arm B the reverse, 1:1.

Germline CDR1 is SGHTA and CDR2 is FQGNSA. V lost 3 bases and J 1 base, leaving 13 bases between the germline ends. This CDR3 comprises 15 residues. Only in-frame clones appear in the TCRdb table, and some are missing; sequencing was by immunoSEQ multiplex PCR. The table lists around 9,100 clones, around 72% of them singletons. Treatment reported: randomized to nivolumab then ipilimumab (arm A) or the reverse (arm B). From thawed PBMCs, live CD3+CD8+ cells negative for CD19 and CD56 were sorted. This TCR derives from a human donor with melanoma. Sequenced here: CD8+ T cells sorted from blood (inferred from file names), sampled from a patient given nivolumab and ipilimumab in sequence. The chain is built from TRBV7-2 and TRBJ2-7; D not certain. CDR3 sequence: CASSFTRGLSYEQYF. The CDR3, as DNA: TGTGCCAGCAGCTTTACCCGCGGCTTATCCTACGAGCAGTACTTC. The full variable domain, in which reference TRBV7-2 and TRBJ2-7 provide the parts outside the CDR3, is GAGVSQSPSNKVTEKGKDVELRCDPISGHTALYWYRQSLGQGLEFLIYFQGNSAPDKSGLPSDRFSAERTGGSVSTLTIQRTQQEDSAVYLCASSFTRGLSYEQYFGPGTRLTVT.